Listed here is a single T cell receptor beta chain. This entry belongs to a study of a mutant IDH1 vaccine in newly diagnosed glioma. The CDR3 consists of 13 residues. V gave up 3 bases and J gave up 7 bases, with 9 bases separating them. Germline values: CDR1 SNHLY, CDR2 FYNNEI. Time point in this sample: baseline, week 1 (first vaccination visit). Indicated treatment: pre-vaccination baseline after standard-of-care therapy. The assay was immunoSEQ multiplex PCR, and TCRdb's table has in-frame clones only and misses some. The table has 30,000 or so clones, 88% seen once. The source was PBMCs, collected from a glioma patient treated with radiotherapy, temozolomide or both. The receptor was derived from a woman between 40 and 50 years old with glioma. This chain connects TRBV2 to TRBJ2-2; D not resolved. CDR3: CASSEFSSGELFF. The CDR3 DNA reads TGTGCCAGCAGTGAGTTTAGCAGCGGGGAGCTGTTTTTT.